The TCR beta chain described here comes from a study of breast tumors, draining lymph nodes, adjacent tissues. General study findings and limits: Tumor repertoires ranked between lymph nodes and nontumor tissue in diversity, with V and J gene preferences. Tumor T cell lymph node origin was a supported hypothesis, not proven. Most tumor T cells seemingly derive from lymph node, then expand in tumor.

From the multiplex PCR reads, TCRdb called clonotypes with MiXCR, one entry per CDR3 protein. The sample contains some 230,000 distinct CDR3 sequences, less than 45% of which appear only once. The lymph nodes were axillary draining lymph nodes from breast cancer patients. This clonotype was seen repeatedly, ten times or more. Its antigen is unknown. Germline assignment: CDR1 WNHNN and CDR2 SYGVQD (reference sequence). This CDR3 comprises 13 residues. V was shortened by 2 bases and J by 5 bases, with 9 bases between the two germline ends. The sample consisted of axillary lymph node tissue. The TCR comes from a female donor with breast cancer. Some clones in this sample may be carry-over from other donors' samples. The chain combines TRBV10-1 with TRBJ1-2; D not resolved. CDR3 nucleotides: TGCGCCAGCAGTGAGAAACGGGATTATGGCTACACCTTC. It codes for CASSEKRDYGYTF.